A single sample is the source of the 3 T cell receptor beta chains below, sequenced in a study of cytomegalovirus exposure and HLA in healthy donors. The PCR had 60 Vbeta and 13 Jbeta primers. Sequenced by immunoSEQ multiplex PCR; TCRdb stores in-frame clones only, minus some. In the table there are approximately 92,000 clones, just over 70% of which are singletons. Sequencing used PBMCs. The receptors originated from a man in his 60s in good health and CMV-seronegative.

The rearrangement uses TRBV9 and TRBJ2-2, with 7 bases lining up with TRBD1. J gave up 9 bases and V 0 bases, and 5 bases lay outside the gene matches. Per germline, CDR1 SGDLS and CDR2 YYNGEE. The CDR3 is 14 amino acids. CDR3 DNA sequence: TGTGCCAGCAGCGTAGATAAGGGGGCTTGGGAGCTGTTTTTT. Protein sequence: CASSVDKGAWELFF.

The table lists this clone with a few counts. The CDR3 loop is CASSPGLAGETGELFF. DNA of the CDR3: TGTGCCAGCAGCCCCGGACTAGCGGGAGAAACCGGGGAGCTGTTTTTT. V and J are TRBV7-6 and TRBJ2-2; 13 bases map to TRBD2. Germline V gene lookup returns CDR1 SGHVS and CDR2 FNYEAQ. Trimming at V came to 5 bases and at J to 5 bases, leaving 5 bases not matched to a gene. The CDR3 runs to 16 residues.

The rearrangement joins TRBV19 to TRBJ1-1; 8 bases line up with TRBD1. The CDR3 spans 14 residues. The germline V gene has CDR1 LNHDA and CDR2 SQIVND (reference sequence). The ends lost 7 bases at V and 0 bases at J; junction bases unmatched: 4. CDR3 residues: CASTRTGMNTEAFF. CDR3 bases: TGTGCCAGTACCCGGACAGGGATGAACACTGAAGCTTTCTTT.